The TCR beta chain described here comes from a study of blood T cell repertoires in COVID-19. Study details: Sites in the United States, Italy and Spain provided acute and convalescent COVID-19 samples. T cells, B-cell-depleted T cells, or PBMCs provided the cDNA or gDNA that served as material.

In the authors' workflow: Reference gene primer amplification in the assay estimated nucleated cell counts. Generated by immunoSEQ multiplex PCR, the TCRdb table keeps only in-frame clones and is missing some. From that table come the V and J calls and clone size; the DNA was used to work out D and trimming. The sample lists around 80,000 clones, around 79% seen once, with more than 5% in the top ten. The CDR3 runs 13 residues. Germline V gene data show CDR1 as SGHDT and CDR2 as YYEEEE. V lost 2 bases to trimming and J lost 10 bases, with 10 bases between them. V usage is TRBV5-6 and J usage is TRBJ1-6, with unresolved D. This TCR was sampled from a man aged 45 to 65 with active or convalescent COVID-19. Specimen: peripheral blood. In DNA form, the CDR3 reads TGTGCCAGCAGCTTCGTCGAGGGCTCACCCCTCCACTTT. Translation: CASSFVEGSPLHF.